This T cell receptor beta chain was obtained from a study of glioma-infiltrating T cells. On the study more broadly: About 1.1 million peripheral T cells were targeted at 4.5- to 10-fold coverage.

This clonotype came up a few times. CDR3 size: 16 residues. Trimming took 6 bases from V and 3 from J, leaving 18 bases between them. The germline V gene encodes CDR1 LGHDT and CDR2 YNNKEL (reference sequence). TCR alpha and beta CDR3 regions were amplified from RNA using iRepertoire nested multiplex PCR. One-step reverse transcription and amplification started from approximately 100-400 ng of tissue mRNA or PBMC total RNA. One entry per CDR3 protein, called by TCRdb with MiXCR from the multiplex PCR reads. The sample consists of around 390,000 distinct CDR3 sequences, roughly two fifths of them appearing once.

The chain combines TRBV3-1 with TRBJ1-5; D perhaps matches TRBD1 (6 bases). What was sequenced was glioma tissue, nonneoplastic brain tissue, or PBMCs (not recorded which). The TCR was taken from a human donor with low-grade glioma or glioblastoma, undergoing nonglioma brain surgery, or in good health (not recorded which). Written as DNA, the CDR3 is TGTGCCAGCAGGAAAGGGGGAGGAAAGGTCAATCAGCCCCAGCATTTT. Translation gives CASRKGGGKVNQPQHF.